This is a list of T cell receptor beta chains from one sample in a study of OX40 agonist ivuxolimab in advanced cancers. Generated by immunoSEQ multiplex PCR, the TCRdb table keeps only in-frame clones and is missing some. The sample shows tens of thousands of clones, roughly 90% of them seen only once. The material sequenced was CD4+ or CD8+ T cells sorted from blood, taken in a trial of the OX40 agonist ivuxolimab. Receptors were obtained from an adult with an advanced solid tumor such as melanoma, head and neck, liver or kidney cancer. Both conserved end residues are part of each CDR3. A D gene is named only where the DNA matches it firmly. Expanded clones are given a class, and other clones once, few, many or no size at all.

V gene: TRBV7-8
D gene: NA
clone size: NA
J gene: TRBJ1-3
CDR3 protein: CASSLNSGNTIYF
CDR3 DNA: TGTGCCAGCAGCCTAAACTCTGGAAACACCATATATTTT

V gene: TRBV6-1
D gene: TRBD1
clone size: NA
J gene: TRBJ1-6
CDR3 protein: CASKSDRGGSPLHF
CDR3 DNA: TGTGCCAGCAAAAGTGACAGGGGGGGTTCACCCCTCCACTTT

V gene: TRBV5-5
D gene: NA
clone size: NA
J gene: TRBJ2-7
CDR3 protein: CASSLVPGEEQYF
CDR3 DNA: TGTGCCAGCAGCTTGGTCCCAGGGGAGGAGCAGTACTTC

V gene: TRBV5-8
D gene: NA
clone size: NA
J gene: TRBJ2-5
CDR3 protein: CASSLVLQETQYF
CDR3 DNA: TGTGCCAGCAGCTTGGTACTACAAGAGACCCAGTACTTC

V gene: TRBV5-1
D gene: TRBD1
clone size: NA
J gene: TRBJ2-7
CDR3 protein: CASSPRTGNEQYF
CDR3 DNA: TGCGCCAGCAGCCCGCGGACAGGGAACGAGCAGTACTTC

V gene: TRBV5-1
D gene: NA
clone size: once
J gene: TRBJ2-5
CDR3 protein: CASSLEGGARETQYF
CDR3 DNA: TGCGCCAGCAGCTTGGAGGGGGGGGCACGAGAGACCCAGTACTTC

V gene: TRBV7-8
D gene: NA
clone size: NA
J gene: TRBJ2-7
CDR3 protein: CASSLVALDYEQYF
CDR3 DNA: TGTGCCAGCAGCTTAGTGGCGTTGGACTACGAGCAGTACTTC

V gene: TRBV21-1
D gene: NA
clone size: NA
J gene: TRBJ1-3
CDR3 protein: CASIEQGYSGNTIYF
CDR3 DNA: TGTGCCAGCATCGAACAGGGTTACTCTGGAAACACCATATATTTT

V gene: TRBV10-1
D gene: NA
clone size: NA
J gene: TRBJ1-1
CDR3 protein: CASTPTGIGPTEAFF
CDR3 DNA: TGCGCCAGCACCCCGACAGGTATAGGGCCCACTGAAGCTTTCTTT

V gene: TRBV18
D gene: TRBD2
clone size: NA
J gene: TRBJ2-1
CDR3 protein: CASQGLAGDNEQFF
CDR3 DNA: TGTGCCAGCCAGGGACTAGCGGGGGACAATGAGCAGTTCTTC

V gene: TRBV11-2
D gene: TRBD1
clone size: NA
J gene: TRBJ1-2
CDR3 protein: CASSPTGDGYTF
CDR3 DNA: TGTGCCAGCAGCCCAACAGGGGATGGCTACACCTTC

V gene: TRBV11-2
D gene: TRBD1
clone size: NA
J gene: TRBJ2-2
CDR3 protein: CASSLRDRDTGELFF
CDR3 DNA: TGTGCCAGCAGCCTCCGGGACAGGGACACCGGGGAGCTGTTTTTT

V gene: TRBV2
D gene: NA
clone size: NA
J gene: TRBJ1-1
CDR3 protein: CASSGQLMNTEAFF
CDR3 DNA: TGTGCCAGCAGTGGTCAGCTCATGAACACTGAAGCTTTCTTT

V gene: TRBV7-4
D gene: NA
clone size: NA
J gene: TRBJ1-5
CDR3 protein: CASSFQGAQPQHF
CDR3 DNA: TGTGCCAGCAGCTTTCAGGGCGCGCAGCCCCAGCATTTT

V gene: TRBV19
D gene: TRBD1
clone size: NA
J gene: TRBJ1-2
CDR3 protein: CASSMGQHYGYTF
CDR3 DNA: TGTGCCAGTAGTATGGGACAGCACTATGGCTACACCTTC

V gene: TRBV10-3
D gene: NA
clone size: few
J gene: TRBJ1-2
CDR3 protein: CAISPPADRSLFF
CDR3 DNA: TGTGCCATCTCCCCTCCCGCCGACCGGTCCCTCTTCTTC

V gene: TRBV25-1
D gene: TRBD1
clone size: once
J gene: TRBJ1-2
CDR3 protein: CASSDPGQGYGYTF
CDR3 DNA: TGTGCCAGCAGTGATCCGGGACAGGGCTATGGCTACACCTTC

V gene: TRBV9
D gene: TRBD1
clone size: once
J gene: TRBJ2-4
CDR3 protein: CASSAPGTGGAKNIQYF
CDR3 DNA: TGTGCCAGCAGTGCTCCCGGGACAGGGGGTGCCAAAAACATTCAGTACTTC

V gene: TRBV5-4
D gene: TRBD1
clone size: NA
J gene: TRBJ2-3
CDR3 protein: CASSDKRQGPDTQYF
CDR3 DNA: TGTGCCAGCAGCGATAAACGACAGGGGCCAGATACGCAGTATTTT

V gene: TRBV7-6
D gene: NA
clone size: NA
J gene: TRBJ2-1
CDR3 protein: CASSLAALEQFF
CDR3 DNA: TGTGCCAGCAGCTTAGCGGCCCTTGAGCAGTTCTTC

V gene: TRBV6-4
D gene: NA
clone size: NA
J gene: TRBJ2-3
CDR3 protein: CASSPGQGPDTQYF
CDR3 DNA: TGTGCCAGCAGCCCGGGGCAGGGACCTGATACGCAGTATTTT

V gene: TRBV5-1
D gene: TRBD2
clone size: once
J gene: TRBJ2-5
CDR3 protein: CASTISGGQETQYF
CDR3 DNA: TGCGCCAGCACTATTAGCGGGGGCCAAGAGACCCAGTACTTC

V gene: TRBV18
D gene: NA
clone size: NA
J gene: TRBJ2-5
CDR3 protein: CASSPGDGTAETQYF
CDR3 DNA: TGTGCCAGCTCACCCGGGGACGGAACAGCAGAGACCCAGTACTTC

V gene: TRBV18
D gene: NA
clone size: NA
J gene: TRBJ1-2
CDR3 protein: CASSIGAVENGYTF
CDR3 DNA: TGTGCCAGCTCCATAGGTGCGGTGGAGAATGGCTACACCTTC

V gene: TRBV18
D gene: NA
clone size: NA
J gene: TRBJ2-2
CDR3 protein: CASSPAKTGSGELFF
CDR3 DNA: TGTGCCAGCTCACCAGCGAAGACGGGGTCCGGGGAGCTGTTTTTT

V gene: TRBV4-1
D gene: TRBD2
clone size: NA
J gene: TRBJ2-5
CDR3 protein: CASSQEASSGGNWETQYF
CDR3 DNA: TGCGCCAGCAGCCAAGAGGCGTCTAGCGGGGGGAATTGGGAGACCCAGTACTTC

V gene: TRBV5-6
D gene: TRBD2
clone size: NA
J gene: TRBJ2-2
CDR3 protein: CASSPMAGGNTGELFF
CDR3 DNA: TGTGCCAGCAGCCCCATGGCGGGGGGCAACACCGGGGAGCTGTTTTTT

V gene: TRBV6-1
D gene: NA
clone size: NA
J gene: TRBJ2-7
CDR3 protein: CASSDRPLGEQYF
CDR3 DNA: TGTGCCAGCAGTGACCGACCCTTGGGTGAGCAGTACTTC

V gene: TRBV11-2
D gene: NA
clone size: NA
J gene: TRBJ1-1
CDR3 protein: CASSLGTGEANTEAFF
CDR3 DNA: TGTGCCAGCAGCTTAGGAACCGGGGAAGCGAACACTGAAGCTTTCTTT

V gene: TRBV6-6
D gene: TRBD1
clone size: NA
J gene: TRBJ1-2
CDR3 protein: CASSPGTGQNYGYTF
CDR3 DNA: TGTGCCAGCAGCCCGGGGACAGGGCAAAACTATGGCTACACCTTC

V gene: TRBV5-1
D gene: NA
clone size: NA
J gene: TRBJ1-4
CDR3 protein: CASSGTATNEKLFF
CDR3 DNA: TGCGCCAGCAGCGGGACTGCAACTAATGAAAAACTGTTTTTT

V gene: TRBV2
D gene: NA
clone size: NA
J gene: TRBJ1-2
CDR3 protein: CASSEAILRQANYGYTF
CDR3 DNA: TGTGCCAGCAGTGAAGCGATTTTGCGCCAAGCTAACTATGGCTACACCTTC

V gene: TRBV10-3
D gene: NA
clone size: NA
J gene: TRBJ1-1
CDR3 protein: CAINAGTLNTEAFF
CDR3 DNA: TGTGCCATCAATGCCGGGACACTTAACACTGAAGCTTTCTTT

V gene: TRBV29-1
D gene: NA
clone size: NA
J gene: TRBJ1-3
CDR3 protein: CSVDGGANGNTIYF
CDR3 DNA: TGCAGCGTTGATGGGGGGGCAAATGGAAACACCATATATTTT

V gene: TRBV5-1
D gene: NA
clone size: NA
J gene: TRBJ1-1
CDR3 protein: CASSLGRGDTEAFF
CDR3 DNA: TGCGCCAGCAGCTTGGGACGGGGAGACACTGAAGCTTTCTTT

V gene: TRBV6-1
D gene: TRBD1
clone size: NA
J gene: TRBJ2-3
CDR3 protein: CASSEAGGAADTQYF
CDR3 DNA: TGTGCCAGCAGTGAAGCAGGGGGCGCGGCAGATACGCAGTATTTT

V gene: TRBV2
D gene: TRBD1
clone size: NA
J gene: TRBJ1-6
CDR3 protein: CASSGDRGTNSPLHF
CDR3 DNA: TGTGCCAGCAGCGGGGACAGGGGTACCAATTCACCCCTCCACTTT

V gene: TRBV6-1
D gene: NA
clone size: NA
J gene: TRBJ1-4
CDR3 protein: CASRRGVEKLFF
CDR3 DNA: TGTGCCAGCAGGCGGGGAGTAGAAAAACTGTTTTTT

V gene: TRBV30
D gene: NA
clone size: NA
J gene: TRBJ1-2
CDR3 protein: CAWSLGSWGYGYTF
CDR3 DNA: TGTGCCTGGAGTTTGGGGAGCTGGGGCTATGGCTACACCTTC

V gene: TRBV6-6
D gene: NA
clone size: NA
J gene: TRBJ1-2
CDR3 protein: CASSFDSNYGYTF
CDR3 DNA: TGTGCCAGCAGTTTCGACAGTAACTATGGCTACACCTTC

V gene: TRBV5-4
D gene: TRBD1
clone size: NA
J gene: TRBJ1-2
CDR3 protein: CASIGTGFGYTF
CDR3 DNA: TGTGCCAGCATCGGGACAGGGTTTGGCTACACCTTC

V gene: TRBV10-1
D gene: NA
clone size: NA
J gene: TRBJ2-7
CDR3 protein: CASSELSYEQYF
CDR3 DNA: TGCGCCAGCAGTGAGTTGTCCTACGAGCAGTACTTC

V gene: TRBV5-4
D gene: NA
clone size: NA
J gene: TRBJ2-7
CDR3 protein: CASSGGNSYEQYF
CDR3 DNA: TGTGCCAGCAGCGGGGGGAATTCCTACGAGCAGTACTTC

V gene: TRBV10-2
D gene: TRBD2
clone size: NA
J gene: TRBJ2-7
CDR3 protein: CASSPGLAFDEQYF
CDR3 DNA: TGCGCCAGCAGTCCAGGACTAGCGTTCGACGAGCAGTACTTC

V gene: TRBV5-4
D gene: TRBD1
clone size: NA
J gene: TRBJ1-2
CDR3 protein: CASSPETGGDYGYTF
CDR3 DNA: TGTGCCAGCAGCCCCGAGACAGGGGGCGACTATGGCTACACCTTC

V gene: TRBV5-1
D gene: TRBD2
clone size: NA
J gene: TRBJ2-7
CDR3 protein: CASRDSSGGAYEQYF
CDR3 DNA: TGCGCCAGCAGAGATTCTAGCGGGGGGGCTTACGAGCAGTACTTC

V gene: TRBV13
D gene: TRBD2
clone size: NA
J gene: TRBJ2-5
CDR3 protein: CASSPRGLAGGQETQYF
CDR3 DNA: TGTGCCAGCAGCCCAAGGGGACTAGCGGGGGGGCAGGAGACCCAGTACTTC

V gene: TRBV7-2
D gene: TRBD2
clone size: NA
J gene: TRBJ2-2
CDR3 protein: CASRNSGGATGELFF
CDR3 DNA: TGTGCCAGCAGGAATAGCGGGGGGGCCACCGGGGAGCTGTTTTTT

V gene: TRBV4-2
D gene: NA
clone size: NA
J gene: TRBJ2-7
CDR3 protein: CASSQAAGDPYEQYF
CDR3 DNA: TGTGCCAGCAGCCAAGCGGCAGGGGACCCCTACGAGCAGTACTTC